This T cell receptor (beta chain) was observed in a study of blood T cell repertoires in COVID-19. Overall study: Acute-phase and convalescent COVID-19 samples originated in the United States, Italy and Spain. Sample material is recorded as cDNA or gDNA derived from T cells, B-cell-depleted T cells, or PBMCs.

V was clipped by 1 base and J by 3 bases, with 16 bases between them. The CDR3 has 17 amino acids. CDR1 is SGHAT, CDR2 FQNNGV, per germline. In the authors' workflow: Nucleated cell number was recorded as an estimate derived from reference gene primer amplification. The data were produced by immunoSEQ multiplex PCR, yet TCRdb's version contains in-frame clones alone and is incomplete. V, J and clone size were drawn from that table, and D and trimming were deduced from the DNA. The sample includes about 200,000 clones, 85% to 90% of them seen just once. The sample comprised peripheral blood. The chain is built from TRBV11-2 and TRBJ1-3, with D perhaps TRBD1 (6 bases). The sequence derives from a man in his fifties with acute or convalescent COVID-19. The CDR3 protein is CASSLALSVQGGNTIYF. DNA for the CDR3: TGTGCCAGCAGCTTAGCTCTCTCGGTACAGGGTGGAAACACCATATATTTT.